The present TCR beta chain was sequenced within a study of cytomegalovirus exposure and HLA in healthy donors. Primers: 60 Vbeta forward and 13 Jbeta reverse. The data were produced by immunoSEQ multiplex PCR, yet TCRdb's version contains in-frame clones alone and is incomplete. This table has about 170,000 clones, approximately 80% appearing once. Per the germline V gene, CDR1 is SNHLY and CDR2 is FYNNEI. V was pared by 0 bases and J by 5 bases, with 17 bases between. The CDR3 loop spans 17 amino acids. The clonotype originates from a male donor in good health and CMV-seronegative. What was sequenced was PBMCs. J is TRBJ1-5 and V is TRBV2; tentatively, D is TRBD1 (6 bases). CDR3 amino acids: CASSEAEGVGKHQPQHF. In nucleotides, the CDR3 is TGTGCCAGCAGTGAAGCCGAGGGGGTCGGAAAGCATCAGCCCCAGCATTTT.